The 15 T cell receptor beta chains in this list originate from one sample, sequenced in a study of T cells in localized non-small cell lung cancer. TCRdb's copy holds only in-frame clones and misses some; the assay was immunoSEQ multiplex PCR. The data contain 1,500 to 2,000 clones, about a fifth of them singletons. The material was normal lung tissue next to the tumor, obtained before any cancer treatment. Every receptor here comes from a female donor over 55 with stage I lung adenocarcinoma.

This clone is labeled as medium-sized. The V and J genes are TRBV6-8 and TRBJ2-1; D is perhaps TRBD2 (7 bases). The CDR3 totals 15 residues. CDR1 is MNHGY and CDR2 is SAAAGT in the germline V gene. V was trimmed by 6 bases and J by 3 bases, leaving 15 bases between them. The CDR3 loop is CASRTRGAIYNEQFF. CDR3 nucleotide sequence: TGTGCCAGCAGGACTCGGGGGGCTATCTACAATGAGCAGTTCTTC.

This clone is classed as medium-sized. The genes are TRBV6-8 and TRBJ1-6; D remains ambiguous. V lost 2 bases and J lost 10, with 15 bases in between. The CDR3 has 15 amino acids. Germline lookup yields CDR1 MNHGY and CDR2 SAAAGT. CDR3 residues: CASSYEGRVRSPLHF. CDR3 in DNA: TGTGCCAGCAGTTACGAGGGTAGGGTTCGATCACCCCTCCACTTT.

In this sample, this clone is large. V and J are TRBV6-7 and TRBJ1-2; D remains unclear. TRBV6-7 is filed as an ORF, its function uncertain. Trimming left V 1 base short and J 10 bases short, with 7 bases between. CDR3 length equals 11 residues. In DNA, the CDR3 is TGTGCCAGCAGTTACTGGGGAAACTACACCTTC. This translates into CASSYWGNYTF.

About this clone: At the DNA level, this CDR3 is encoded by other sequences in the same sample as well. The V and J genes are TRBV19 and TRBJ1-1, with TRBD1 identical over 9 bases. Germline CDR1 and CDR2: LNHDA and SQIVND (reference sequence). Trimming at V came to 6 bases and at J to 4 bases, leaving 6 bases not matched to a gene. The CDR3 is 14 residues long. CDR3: CASSPGQGSTEAFF. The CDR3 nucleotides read TGTGCCAGTAGCCCGGGACAGGGTTCCACTGAAGCTTTCTTT.

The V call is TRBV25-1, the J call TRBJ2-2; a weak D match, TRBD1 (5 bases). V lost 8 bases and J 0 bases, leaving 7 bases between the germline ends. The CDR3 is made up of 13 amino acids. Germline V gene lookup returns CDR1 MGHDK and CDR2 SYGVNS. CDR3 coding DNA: TGTGCCAGCCGACAGCCGAACACCGGGGAGCTGTTTTTT. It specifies CASRQPNTGELFF.

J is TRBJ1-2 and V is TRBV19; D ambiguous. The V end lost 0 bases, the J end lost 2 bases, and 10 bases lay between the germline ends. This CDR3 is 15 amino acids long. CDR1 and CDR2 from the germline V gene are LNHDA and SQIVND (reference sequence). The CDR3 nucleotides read TGTGCCAGTAGTATAGACGTTTGGGGAAACTATGGCTACACCTTC. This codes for CASSIDVWGNYGYTF.

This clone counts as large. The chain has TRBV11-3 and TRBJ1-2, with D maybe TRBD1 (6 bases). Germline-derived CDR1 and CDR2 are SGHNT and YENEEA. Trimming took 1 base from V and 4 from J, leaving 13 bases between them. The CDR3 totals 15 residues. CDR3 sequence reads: CASSLVQGTGYGYTF. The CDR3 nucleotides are TGTGCCAGCAGCTTAGTGCAGGGGACGGGCTATGGCTACACCTTC.

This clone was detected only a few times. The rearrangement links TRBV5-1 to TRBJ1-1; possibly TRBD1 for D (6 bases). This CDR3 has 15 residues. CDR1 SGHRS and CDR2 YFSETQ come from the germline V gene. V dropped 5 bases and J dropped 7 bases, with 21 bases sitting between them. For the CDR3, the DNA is TGCGCCAGCAGTTCGCCGGGACAAGGTCAGTTTGAAGCTTTCTTT. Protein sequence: CASSSPGQGQFEAFF.

Written as DNA, the CDR3 is TGTGCCAGCAGCTTAGAACAGGGGCCCTACGAGCAGTACTTC. Translating gives CASSLEQGPYEQYF. The chain couples TRBV13 to TRBJ2-7, with 7 bases aligning to TRBD1. This CDR3 region has 14 residues. Germline V gene sequence: CDR1 PRHDT, CDR2 FYEKMQ (reference sequence). V was clipped by 1 base and J by 2 bases; unmatched bases: 2.

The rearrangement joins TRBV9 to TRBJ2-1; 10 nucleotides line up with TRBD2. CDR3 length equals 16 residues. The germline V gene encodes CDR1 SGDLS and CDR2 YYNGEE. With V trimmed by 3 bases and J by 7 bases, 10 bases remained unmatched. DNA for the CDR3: TGTGCCAGCAGCGCCCCAAGCGGGGGGGCCAGTAATGAGCAGTTCTTC. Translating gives CASSAPSGGASNEQFF.

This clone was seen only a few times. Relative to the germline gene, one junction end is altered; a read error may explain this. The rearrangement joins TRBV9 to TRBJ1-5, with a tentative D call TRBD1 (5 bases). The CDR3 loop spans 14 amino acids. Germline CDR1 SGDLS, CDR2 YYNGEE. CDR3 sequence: CASDRDGSDQPQHF. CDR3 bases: TGTGCCAGCGACCGGGACGGTAGCGATCAGCCCCAGCATTTT.

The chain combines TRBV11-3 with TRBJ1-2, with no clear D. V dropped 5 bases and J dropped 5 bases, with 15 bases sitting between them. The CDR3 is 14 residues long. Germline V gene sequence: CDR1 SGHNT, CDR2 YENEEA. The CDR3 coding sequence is TGTGCCAGCAGCCCGTTGGGCGTCGGGTATGGCTACACCTTC. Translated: CASSPLGVGYGYTF.

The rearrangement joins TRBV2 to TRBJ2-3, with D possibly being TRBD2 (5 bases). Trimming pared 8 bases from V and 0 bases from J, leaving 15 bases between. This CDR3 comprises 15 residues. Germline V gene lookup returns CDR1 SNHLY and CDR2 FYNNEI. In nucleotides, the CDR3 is TGTGCCAGCTCCCTTGGACTGGGGAGCACAGATACGCAGTATTTT. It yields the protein CASSLGLGSTDTQYF.

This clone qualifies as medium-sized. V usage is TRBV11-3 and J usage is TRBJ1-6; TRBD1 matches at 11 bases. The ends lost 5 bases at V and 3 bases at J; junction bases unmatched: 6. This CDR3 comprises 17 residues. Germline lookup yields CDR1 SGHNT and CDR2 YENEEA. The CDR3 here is CASSQGQGGDYNSPLHF. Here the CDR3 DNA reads TGTGCCAGCAGCCAGGGACAGGGGGGTGACTATAATTCACCCCTCCACTTT.

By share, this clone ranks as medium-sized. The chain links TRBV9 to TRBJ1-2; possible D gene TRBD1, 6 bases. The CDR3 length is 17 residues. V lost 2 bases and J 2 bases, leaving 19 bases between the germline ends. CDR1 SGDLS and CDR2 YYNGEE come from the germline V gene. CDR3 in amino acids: CASSVEDRSRGNYGYTF. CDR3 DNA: TGTGCCAGCAGCGTTGAGGACAGAAGTAGAGGAAACTATGGCTACACCTTC.